This T cell receptor beta chain appears in the sequencing data of a study of CD8+ T cells in alopecia areata. V was cut by 7 bases and J by 12 bases, with 19 bases left in between. The germline CDR1 and CDR2 sequences are MNHNS and SASEGT. This CDR3 region has 14 residues. Extracted RNA was reverse transcribed into cDNA, the sequencing template. Profiled with immunoSEQ multiplex PCR; TCRdb holds only in-frame clones, not every one. The table shows 150,000 to 200,000 clones, with under 80% occurring only once. Treatment meaning: oral pan-JAK inhibitor, 5-10 mg twice daily. The genes are TRBV6-1 and TRBJ1-6; D is possibly TRBD1 (5 bases). The sequence was obtained from a human donor with alopecia areata. Here the sequenced sample was CD4+ T cells sorted from blood, taken at approximately week 50, from a patient treated with tofacitinib. DNA of the CDR3: TGTGCCAGCATCCCCAGGGAAGGGATTTTACCCCTCCACTTT. It codes for CASIPREGILPLHF.